This entry lists 15 T cell receptor beta chains sequenced from one sample in a study of glioma-infiltrating T cells after dendritic cell vaccination. Data came from immunoSEQ multiplex PCR; TCRdb stores just in-frame clones and leaves some out. Of about 20,000 clones listed, around 79% were seen once; the top ten hold 35% to 40%. This specimen was blood, taken before dendritic cell vaccination. Receptors were obtained from a human donor with glioblastoma.

The chain has TRBV27 and TRBJ1-6, with TRBD1 matching 8 bases. Trimming removed 3 bases from V and 5 bases from J; junction bases left unmatched: 0. This CDR3 is 14 amino acids long. Germline CDR1 and CDR2: MNHEY and SMNVEV (reference sequence). CDR3 DNA: TGTGCCAGCAGTTTGACAGGGGATAATTCACCCCTCCACTTT. This translates into CASSLTGDNSPLHF.

The chain uses TRBV6-1 and TRBJ1-2, with 9 positions matching TRBD1. CDR1 and CDR2 (germline): MNHNS, SASEGT. Trimming cost V 6 bases and J 2 bases; bases outside gene matches: 4. The CDR3 spans 14 residues. The CDR3 DNA is TGTGCCAGCAGGGACAGGGGCAGGAACTATGGCTACACCTTC. Protein product: CASRDRGRNYGYTF.

The sample holds one count of this clone. The CDR3, as DNA: TGCGCCAGCAGCTCCGGACAGGGCAATGAAAAACTGTTTTTT. It is translated as CASSSGQGNEKLFF. V gene TRBV5-1 combines with J gene TRBJ1-4; 8 nucleotides line up with TRBD1. Germline V lookup: CDR1 SGHRS, CDR2 YFSETQ. The CDR3 has 14 amino acids. After removal of 3 bases from V and 5 bases from J, the junction contained 3 bases not matched to a gene. Drawing the rest from reference TRBV5-1 and TRBJ1-4, the complete variable domain is KAGVTQTPRYLIKTRGQQVTLSCSPISGHRSVSWYQQTPGQGLQFLFEYFSETQRNKGNFPGRFSGRQFSNSRSEMNVSTLELGDSALYLCASSSGQGNEKLFFGSGTQLSVL.

J is TRBJ1-1 and V is TRBV2; TRBD1 matches at 7 bases. The CDR3 is 13 residues long. Germline-derived CDR1 and CDR2 are SNHLY and FYNNEI. V lost 6 bases and J lost 6; bases outside the gene matches: 7. The CDR3 DNA reads TGTGCCAGCAGGACAGGGCCAATAGCTGAAGCTTTCTTT. Residues: CASRTGPIAEAFF.

The chain carries TRBV29-1 and TRBJ2-1; 10 bases fit TRBD2. Germline V gene lookup returns CDR1 SQVTM and CDR2 ANQGSEA. The trim removed 7 bases at V and 4 bases at J, leaving 4 bases unmatched. This CDR3 region has 13 residues. The CDR3 DNA reads as TGCAGCGAACGGACTAGCGGTTACAATGAGCAGTTCTTC. Amino acids: CSERTSGYNEQFF.

The gene calls are TRBV9 and TRBJ1-2; D is ambiguous. V lost 0 bases and J lost 8, with 8 bases in between. Germline values: CDR1 SGDLS, CDR2 YYNGEE. CDR3 length equals 12 residues. The CDR3 protein is CASSVGGYGYTF. DNA for the CDR3: TGTGCCAGCAGCGTAGGCGGGTACGGCTACACCTTC.

This chain uses TRBV2 with TRBJ2-7; no definite D call. CDR3 length: 12 amino acids. Per germline, CDR1 SNHLY and CDR2 FYNNEI. Trimming removed 7 bases at V and 3 bases at J, with 10 bases between. CDR3: CASIGSSYEQYF. CDR3 nucleotides: TGTGCCAGCATCGGGTCTAGCTACGAGCAGTACTTC.

This chain links TRBV14 with TRBJ2-7; a possible D gene is TRBD2 (5 bases). Germline-derived CDR1 and CDR2 are SGHDN and FVKESK. V dropped 3 bases and J dropped 9 bases, with 12 bases sitting between them. CDR3 size: 12 residues. CDR3: CASSQWDGGQYF. In DNA form, the CDR3 reads TGTGCCAGCAGCCAGTGGGATGGAGGGCAGTACTTC. The full variable domain, in which reference TRBV14 and TRBJ2-7 provide the parts outside the CDR3, is EAGVTQFPSHSVIEKGQTVTLRCDPISGHDNLYWYRRVMGKEIKFLLHFVKESKQDESGMPNNRFLAERTGGTYSTLKVQPAELEDSGVYFCASSQWDGGQYFGPGTRLTVT.

The CDR3, as DNA: TGCAGCGTTTGGACAGGTGGCAGCTACACCTTC. Its protein product is CSVWTGGSYTF. The V call is TRBV29-1, the J call TRBJ1-2, with 7 positions matching TRBD1. The CDR3 length is 11 residues. The germline V gene has CDR1 SQVTM and CDR2 ANQGSEA. V lost 5 bases to trimming and J lost 9 bases; unmatched junction nucleotides: 6.

The chain combines TRBV7-2 with TRBJ2-2; 10 nucleotides align to TRBD2. Losses at the gene ends were 5 bases for V and 7 bases for J; bases not matched to a gene: 1. The length of the CDR3 is 13 residues. From germline, CDR1 is SGHTA and CDR2 FQGNSA. CDR3 sequence (DNA): TGTGCCAGCAGCCGGACTAGCGGCGGGGAGCTGTTTTTT. Translated: CASSRTSGGELFF.

The chain couples TRBV4-3 to TRBJ2-3, with 7 nucleotides matching TRBD2. The germline gives CDR1 LGHNA, CDR2 YSLEER. The CDR3 consists of 16 residues. Trimming removed 0 bases from V and 2 bases from J; junction bases left unmatched: 5. The DNA for the CDR3 is TGCGCCAGCAGCCAAGATGTGGCGGGAGCCACAGATACGCAGTATTTT. This gives the protein CASSQDVAGATDTQYF.

V and J are TRBV23-1 and TRBJ1-2; 10 bases align to TRBD1. TRBV23-1 counts as an open reading frame of uncertain function. This CDR3 is 14 amino acids long. V dropped 2 bases and J dropped 6; count of bases not matched to a gene: 3. The CDR3 protein is CASSQVGTGDGYTF. CDR3 DNA: TGCGCCAGCAGTCAAGTGGGGACAGGGGATGGCTACACCTTC.

V is TRBV5-3 and J is TRBJ2-5; a weak D match, TRBD2 (6 bases). TRBV5-3 is an ORF; its function is uncertain. This CDR3 has 17 residues. With 1 base removed from V and 0 bases from J, the gap between germline ends came to 16 bases. The DNA of the CDR3 is TGTGCCAGAAGCTTGATAATTAGCGGACCGTACCAAGAGACCCAGTACTTC. The encoded protein is CARSLIISGPYQETQYF.

The chain couples TRBV11-2 to TRBJ2-7; 10 bases agree with TRBD2. V trimming: 2 bases; J trimming: 2 bases; junction bases outside the gene matches: 9. The CDR3 spans 17 residues. Per the germline V gene, CDR1 is SGHAT and CDR2 is FQNNGV. This CDR3 reads CASSLPAGLALPYEQYF. The CDR3 bases are TGTGCCAGCAGCTTACCAGCGGGACTAGCGCTTCCCTACGAGCAGTACTTC.

The rearrangement joins TRBV5-1 to TRBJ1-1; D call uncertain. Trimming pared 1 base from V and 2 bases from J, leaving 9 bases between. This CDR3 region has 14 residues. Germline CDR1 SGHRS, CDR2 YFSETQ. The CDR3 DNA reads TGCGCCAGCAGCTTGACGCCACTCAACACTGAAGCTTTCTTT. It is translated as CASSLTPLNTEAFF.